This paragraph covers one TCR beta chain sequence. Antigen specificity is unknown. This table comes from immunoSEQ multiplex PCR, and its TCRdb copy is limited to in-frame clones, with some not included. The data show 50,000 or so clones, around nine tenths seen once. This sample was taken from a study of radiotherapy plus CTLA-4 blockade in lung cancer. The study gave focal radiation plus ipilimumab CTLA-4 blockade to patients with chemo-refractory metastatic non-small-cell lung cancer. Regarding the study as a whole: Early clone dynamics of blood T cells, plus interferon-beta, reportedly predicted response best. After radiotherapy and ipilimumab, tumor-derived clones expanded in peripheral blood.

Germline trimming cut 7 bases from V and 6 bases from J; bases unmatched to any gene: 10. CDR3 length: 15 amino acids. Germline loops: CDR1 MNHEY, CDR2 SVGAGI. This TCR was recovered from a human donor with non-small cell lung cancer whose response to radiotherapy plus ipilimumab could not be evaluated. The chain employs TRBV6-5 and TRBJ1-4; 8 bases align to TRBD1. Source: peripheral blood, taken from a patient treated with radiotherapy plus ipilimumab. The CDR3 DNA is TGTGCCAGCACCGTAAGACAGGGGCGATATGAAAAACTGTTTTTT. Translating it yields CASTVRQGRYEKLFF.